This T cell receptor beta chain was captured in a study of shared clonotypes between healthy human individuals. Background on the study: The study drew on a couple of women and a few men aged 18 to 49 as donors.

Findings and caveats of the study: Only blood was sampled; tissue repertoires likely differ.

This CDR3 spans 15 amino acids. Germline V CDR1 and CDR2: SEHNR, FQNEAQ (reference sequence). V shed 7 bases and J shed 4 bases, with 19 bases lying between them. Assay used: immunoSEQ multiplex PCR; TCRdb lists only in-frame clones, some missing. The table lists about 1.9 million clones, just over 90% of them singletons, with roughly 1.7% in the top ten. On this clone itself: Its target is unknown.

Selected positively for CCR7 and CD45RO-negative, naive CD8 cells excluded terminally differentiated effector memory CD45RA+ cells. The source of this sequence is a man in his late teens or twenties in good health. Some clones in this sample may be carry-over from other donors' samples. The sequencing sample was made of naive CD8+ T cells from PBMCs. The V call is TRBV7-9, the J call TRBJ1-2; D might be TRBD1 (5 bases). CDR3 coding DNA: TGTGCCAGCATAGATTTTTCAGGGAGCGGCTATGGCTACACCTTC. Its protein product is CASIDFSGSGYGYTF.